This T cell receptor beta chain originates from a study of T cells in Graves' hyperthyroidism and ophthalmopathy. Turning to the study itself: Peripheral blood samples were taken at initial diagnosis, prior to any treatment.

Germline trimming cut 5 bases from V and 0 bases from J; bases unmatched to any gene: 6. CDR1 is MGHRA, CDR2 YSYEKL, per germline. The CDR3 sequence is 15 residues long. It was RNA transcripts that yielded the amplified TCR beta CDR3 regions. First-round RT-PCR with HTBI primers amplified the TCR CDR3 region. MiXCR, applied by TCRdb to the multiplex PCR reads, yields one record per CDR3 protein. The profile shows about 700,000 distinct CDR3 sequences, 13% to 15% of them singletons. Stable Graves' hyperthyroidism denoted no ophthalmopathy progression over 18 months. Clinical symptoms, serum thyroxine and TRAb, thyroid ultrasound and orbital computed tomography were used for the diagnoses.

The chain is built from TRBV4-1 and TRBJ2-7; TRBD1 agrees at 8 bases. The source of this sequence is a woman aged 18-29 years with Graves' hyperthyroidism. Sequenced input: blood. CDR3 sequence: CASSDNRGNSYEQYF. Here the CDR3 DNA reads TGCGCCAGCAGCGATAACAGGGGGAACTCCTACGAGCAGTACTTC.